Below, one T cell receptor (beta chain) is given with its context. This specimen comes from a study of control samples from healthy donors and cancer patients. Sequenced by immunoSEQ multiplex PCR; TCRdb stores in-frame clones only, minus some. Here the sample spans about 54,000 clones, roughly 96% being singletons. This clonotype was obtained from a woman aged 25 to 45 in good health. Source material: blood.

The chain's CDR3 is CASSANLAGGTDTQYF. The DNA for the CDR3 is TGTGCCAGCAGTGCAAACTTAGCGGGAGGCACAGATACGCAGTATTTT. The rearrangement uses TRBV2 and TRBJ2-3, with 9 bases lining up with TRBD2. The V gene's germline CDR1 is SNHLY and CDR2 FYNNEI. There are 16 residues in the CDR3. J gave up 1 base and V 4 bases, and 6 bases lay outside the gene matches.